This entry is about one T cell receptor beta chain. Its matching antigen is unknown. TCRdb re-called the 5' RACE reads, yielding one record per CDR3 amino acid sequence without DNA. Its clone listing holds approximately 400,000 distinct CDR3 sequences. This record belongs to a study of monozygotic twins with inflammatory bowel disease. Notes on the study in general: Among the T cells, different subtypes could not be distinguished. Researchers report that IBD patients shared fewer clonotypes with others than healthy twins, especially amid disease activity.

The CDR3 runs 13 residues. Germline CDR1 SEHNR, CDR2 FQNEAQ (reference sequence). The chain has TRBV7-9 and TRBJ2-2. The clonotype comes from a human donor with ulcerative colitis or Crohn's disease, or a healthy co-twin of an affected twin (not recorded which). What was sequenced was blood. CDR3 amino acids: CASSSGFPGELFF.